This T cell receptor beta chain was recovered during a study of cytomegalovirus exposure and HLA in healthy donors. Germline V gene sequence: CDR1 WNHNN, CDR2 SYGVQD (reference sequence). The ends were cut back, 4 bases at V and 8 bases at J, with 9 bases in the middle. The CDR3 runs to 13 residues. PCR was performed using 60 Vbeta and 13 Jbeta primers. TCRdb keeps only in-frame clones here, not all; method: immunoSEQ multiplex PCR. The sample lists 180,000 or so clones; roughly 88% were seen once. The chain employs TRBV10-1 and TRBJ1-6; the D is unclear. The source material was PBMCs. The receptor's source is a young man in good health and CMV-seropositive. CDR3 region: CASSAGLDSPLHF. The CDR3 DNA reads as TGCGCCAGCAGTGCGGGGTTGGATTCACCCCTCCACTTT.